The 6 T cell receptor beta chains below were found in one sample sequenced in a study of blood T cells in healthy people across ages. A second about 7 to 11 cycle PCR used barcoded and J-beta primers. TCRdb ran MiXCR on the 5' RACE reads and lists one entry per CDR3 protein. In the table there are around 780,000 distinct CDR3 sequences, about 56% of which are singletons. Sequencing used blood. The receptors stem from a man aged 40-55 years in good health.

This clonotype came up a few times. The rearrangement uses TRBV9 and TRBJ1-6; D unresolved. This CDR3 spans 16 amino acids. Germline CDR1 reads SGDLS; CDR2 reads YYNGEE. Trimming removed 2 bases from V and 10 bases from J, with 19 bases in between. The CDR3, as DNA: TGTGCCAGCAGCGTGTTGGACGGCAGGTCGAACTCACCCCTCCACTTT. It codes for CASSVLDGRSNSPLHF.

The chain couples TRBV3-1 to TRBJ2-7; D call uncertain. Judging by the DNA end, TRBJ2-5 fits better; the J call may be wrong. This CDR3 has 16 amino acids. Per the germline V gene, CDR1 is LGHDT and CDR2 is YNNKEL (reference sequence). CDR3 DNA sequence: TGTGCCAGCAGCCAAGGCGACTCATCCATTTTGGAGACCCAGTACTTC. Translated, it gives CASSQGDSSILETQYF.

In this sample, this clonotype turned up a few times. The chain uses TRBV5-1 and TRBJ2-7, with D tentatively TRBD2 (5 bases). The CDR3 spans 14 residues. Trimming removed 0 bases from V and 5 bases from J, with 12 bases in between. Germline loops: CDR1 SGHRS, CDR2 YFSETQ. CDR3 amino acids: CASSLALVIDEQYF. Written as DNA, the CDR3 is TGCGCCAGCAGCTTGGCACTAGTCATCGACGAGCAGTACTTC.

The chain combines TRBV6-5 with TRBJ2-7; possible D gene TRBD1, 6 bases. V lost 6 bases and J 0 bases, leaving 15 bases between the germline ends. This CDR3 spans 15 amino acids. Germline lookup yields CDR1 MNHEY and CDR2 SVGAGI. In DNA, the CDR3 is TGTGCCAGCAGGAGGGGGTGGGACACCTCCTACGAGCAGTACTTC. This gives the protein CASRRGWDTSYEQYF.

This clonotype showed up just once. The chain combines TRBV5-1 with TRBJ2-5, with a weak D call TRBD2 (5 bases). This CDR3 has 14 residues. Germline lookup yields CDR1 SGHRS and CDR2 YFSETQ. Trimming left V 5 bases short and J 2 bases short, with 13 bases between. The CDR3 here is CASRPTRGQETQYF. CDR3 DNA: TGCGCCAGCAGGCCGACTCGGGGTCAAGAGACCCAGTACTTC.

The chain combines TRBV29-1 with TRBJ1-2; TRBD1 agrees at 7 bases. The ends lost 4 bases at V and 4 bases at J; junction bases unmatched: 6. Per the germline V gene, CDR1 is SQVTM and CDR2 is ANQGSEA. The CDR3 spans 13 residues. The CDR3, as DNA: TGCAGCGTTGCCGACAGGGTCGGCTATGGCTACACCTTC. It yields the protein CSVADRVGYGYTF.